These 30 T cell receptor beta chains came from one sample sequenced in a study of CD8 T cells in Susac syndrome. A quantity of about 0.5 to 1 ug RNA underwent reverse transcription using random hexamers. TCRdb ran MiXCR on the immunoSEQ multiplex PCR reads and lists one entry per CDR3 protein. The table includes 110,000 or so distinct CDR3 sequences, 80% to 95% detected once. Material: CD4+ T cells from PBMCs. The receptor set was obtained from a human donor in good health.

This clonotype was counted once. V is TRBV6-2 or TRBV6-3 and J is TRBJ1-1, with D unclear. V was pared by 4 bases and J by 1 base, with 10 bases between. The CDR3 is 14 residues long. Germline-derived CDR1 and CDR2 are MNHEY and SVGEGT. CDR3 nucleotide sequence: TGTGCCAGCAGTTCTCCGACAAGGAACACTGAAGCTTTCTTT. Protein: CASSSPTRNTEAFF.

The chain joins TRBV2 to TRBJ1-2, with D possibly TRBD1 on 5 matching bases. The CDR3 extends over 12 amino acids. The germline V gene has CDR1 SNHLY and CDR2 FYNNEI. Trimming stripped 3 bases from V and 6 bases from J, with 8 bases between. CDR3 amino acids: CASSDRVNGYTF. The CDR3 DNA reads TGTGCCAGCAGTGACAGGGTGAATGGCTACACCTTC.

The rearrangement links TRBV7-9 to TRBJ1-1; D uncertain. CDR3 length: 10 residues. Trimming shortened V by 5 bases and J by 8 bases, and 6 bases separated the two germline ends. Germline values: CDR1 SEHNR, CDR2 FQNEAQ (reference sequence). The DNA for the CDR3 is TGTGCCAGCAGCCTAACCGAAGCTTTCTTT. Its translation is CASSLTEAFF.

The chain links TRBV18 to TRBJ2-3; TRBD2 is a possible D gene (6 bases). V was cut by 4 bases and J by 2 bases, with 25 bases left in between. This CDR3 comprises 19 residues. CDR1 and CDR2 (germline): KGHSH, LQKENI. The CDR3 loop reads CASSRVRAGREPTTDTQYF. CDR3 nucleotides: TGTGCCAGCTCACGCGTCAGGGCGGGGAGAGAACCAACCACAGATACGCAGTATTTT.

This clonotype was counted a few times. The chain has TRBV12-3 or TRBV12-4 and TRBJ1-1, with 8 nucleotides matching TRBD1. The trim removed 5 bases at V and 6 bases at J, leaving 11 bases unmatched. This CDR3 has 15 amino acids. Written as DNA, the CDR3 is TGTGCCAGCAGTCCGTGGACAGGGAAGACTTCTGAAGCTTTCTTT. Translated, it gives CASSPWTGKTSEAFF.

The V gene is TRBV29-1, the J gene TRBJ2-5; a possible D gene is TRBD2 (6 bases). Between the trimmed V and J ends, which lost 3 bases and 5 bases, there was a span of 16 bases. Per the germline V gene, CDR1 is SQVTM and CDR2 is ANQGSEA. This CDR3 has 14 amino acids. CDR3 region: CSVDSSGVGETQYF. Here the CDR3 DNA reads TGCAGCGTTGACTCCTCGGGGGTTGGGGAGACCCAGTACTTC.

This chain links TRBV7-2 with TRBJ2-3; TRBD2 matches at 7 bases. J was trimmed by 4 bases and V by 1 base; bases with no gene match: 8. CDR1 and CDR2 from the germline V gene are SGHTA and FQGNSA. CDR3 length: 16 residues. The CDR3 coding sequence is TGTGCCAGCAGCTTAGTCCGCGGGAGTTCCTCAGATACGCAGTATTTT. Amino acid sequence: CASSLVRGSSSDTQYF.

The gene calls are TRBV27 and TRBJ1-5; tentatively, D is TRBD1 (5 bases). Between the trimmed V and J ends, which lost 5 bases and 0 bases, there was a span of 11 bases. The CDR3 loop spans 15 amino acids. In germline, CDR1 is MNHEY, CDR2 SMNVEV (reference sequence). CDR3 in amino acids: CASSLLGHSNQPQHF. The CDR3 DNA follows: TGTGCCAGCAGTCTCTTGGGGCATAGCAATCAGCCCCAGCATTTT.

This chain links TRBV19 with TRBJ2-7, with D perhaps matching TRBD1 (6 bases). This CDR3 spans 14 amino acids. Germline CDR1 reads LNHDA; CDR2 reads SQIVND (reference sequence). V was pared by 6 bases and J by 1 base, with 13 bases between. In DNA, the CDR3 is TGTGCCAGTAGCCGGGACATCAATTCCTACGAGCAGTACTTC. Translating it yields CASSRDINSYEQYF.

Here the CDR3 reads CASSQDSSGKNIQYF. For the CDR3, the DNA is TGCGCCAGCAGCCAAGATTCTAGCGGAAAAAACATTCAGTACTTC. The chain is built from TRBV4-3 and TRBJ2-4, with 7 bases aligning to TRBD2. The junction had 3 bases not matched to a gene; V was cut back by 0 bases and J by 4 bases. The CDR3 is 15 residues long. The V gene's germline CDR1 is LGHNA and CDR2 YSLEER.

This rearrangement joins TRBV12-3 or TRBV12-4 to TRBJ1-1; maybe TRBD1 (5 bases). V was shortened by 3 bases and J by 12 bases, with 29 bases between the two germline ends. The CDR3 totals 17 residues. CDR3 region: CASSLIAGAQKRGETFF. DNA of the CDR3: TGTGCCAGCAGTTTGATCGCTGGCGCCCAGAAGCGGGGGGAAACTTTCTTT.

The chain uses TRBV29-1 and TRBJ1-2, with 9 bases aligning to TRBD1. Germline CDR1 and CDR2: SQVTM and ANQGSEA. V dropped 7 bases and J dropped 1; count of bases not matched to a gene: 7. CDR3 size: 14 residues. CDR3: CSGLTGGFNYGYTF. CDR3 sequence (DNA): TGCAGCGGCCTGACAGGGGGATTTAACTATGGCTACACCTTC.

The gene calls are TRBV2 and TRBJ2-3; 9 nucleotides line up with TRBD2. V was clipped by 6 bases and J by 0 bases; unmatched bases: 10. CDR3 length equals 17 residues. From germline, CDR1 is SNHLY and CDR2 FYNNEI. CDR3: CASRSGGSATSTDTQYF. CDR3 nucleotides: TGTGCCAGCAGGAGCGGGGGGTCGGCTACCAGCACAGATACGCAGTATTTT.

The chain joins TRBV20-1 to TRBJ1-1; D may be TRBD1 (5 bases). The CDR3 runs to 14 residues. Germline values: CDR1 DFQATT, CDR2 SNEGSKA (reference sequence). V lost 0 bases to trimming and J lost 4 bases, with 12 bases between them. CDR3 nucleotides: TGCAGTGCTAGAGAGGGGGGTAAGGGCACTGAAGCTTTCTTT. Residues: CSAREGGKGTEAFF.

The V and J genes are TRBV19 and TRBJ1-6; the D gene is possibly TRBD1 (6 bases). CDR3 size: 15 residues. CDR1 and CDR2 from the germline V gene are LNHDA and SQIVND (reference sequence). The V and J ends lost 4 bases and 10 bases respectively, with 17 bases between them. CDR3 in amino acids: CASSNRDESGSPLHF. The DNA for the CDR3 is TGTGCCAGTAGTAACAGGGACGAATCGGGATCACCCCTCCACTTT.

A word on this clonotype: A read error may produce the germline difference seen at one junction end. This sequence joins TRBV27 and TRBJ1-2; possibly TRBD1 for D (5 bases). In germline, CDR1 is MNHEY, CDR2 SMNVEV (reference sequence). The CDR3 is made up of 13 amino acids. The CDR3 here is CASSIYPGGGASF. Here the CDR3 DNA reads TGTGCCAGCAGCATTTACCCGGGAGGCGGGGCCTCATTC.

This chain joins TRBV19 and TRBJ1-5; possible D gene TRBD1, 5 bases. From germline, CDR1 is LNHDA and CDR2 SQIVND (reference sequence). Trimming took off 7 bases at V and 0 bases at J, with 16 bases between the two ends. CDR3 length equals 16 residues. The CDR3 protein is CASIEVEGASNQPQHF. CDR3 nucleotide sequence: TGTGCCAGTATTGAGGTCGAAGGGGCTAGCAATCAGCCCCAGCATTTT.

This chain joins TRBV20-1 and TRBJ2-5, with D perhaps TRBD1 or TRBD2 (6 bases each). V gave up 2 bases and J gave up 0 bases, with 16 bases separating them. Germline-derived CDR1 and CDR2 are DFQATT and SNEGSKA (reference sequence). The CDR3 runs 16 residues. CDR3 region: CSARSRGTSYQETQYF. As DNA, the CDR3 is TGCAGTGCTAGATCCCGCGGGACAAGTTACCAAGAGACCCAGTACTTC.

The CDR3 nucleotides read TGTGCCAGCAGCTCACAGGGGGATGAAAAACTGTTTTTT. Its translation: CASSSQGDEKLFF. The J gene is TRBJ1-4, the V gene TRBV7-2, with 8 bases that match TRBD1. Germline lookup yields CDR1 SGHTA and CDR2 FQGNSA. The V gene end was trimmed by 4 bases and the J gene end by 6 bases; junction bases not matched to a gene: 1. The CDR3 runs to 13 residues.

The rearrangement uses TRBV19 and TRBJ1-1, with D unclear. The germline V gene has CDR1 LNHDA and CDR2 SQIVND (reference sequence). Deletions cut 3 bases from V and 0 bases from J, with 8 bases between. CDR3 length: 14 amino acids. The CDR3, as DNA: TGTGCCAGTAGTATCTGGAACCTGAACACTGAAGCTTTCTTT. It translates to CASSIWNLNTEAFF.

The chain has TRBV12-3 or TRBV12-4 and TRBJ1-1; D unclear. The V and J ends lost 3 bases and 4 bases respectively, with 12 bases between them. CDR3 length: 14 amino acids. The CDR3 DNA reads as TGTGCCAGCAGTTTTGTCAGCACCAGCACTGAAGCTTTCTTT. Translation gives CASSFVSTSTEAFF.

This chain's CDR3 is CASSLERSTDNSNQPQHF. The CDR3 DNA reads TGTGCCAGCAGCTTAGAGAGATCGACAGACAATAGCAATCAGCCCCAGCATTTT. This chain uses TRBV7-9 with TRBJ1-5, with D tentatively TRBD1 (5 bases). Germline V CDR1 and CDR2: SEHNR, FQNEAQ (reference sequence). This CDR3 contains 18 residues. Trimming removed 1 base from V and 0 bases from J, with 16 bases in between.

The CDR3 DNA sequence: TGTGCCAGTAGTGGGGGACAGGGGTGGACCTACGAGCAGTACTTC. Protein sequence: CASSGGQGWTYEQYF. The genes are TRBV19 and TRBJ2-7; 10 nucleotides agree with TRBD1. Germline CDR1 LNHDA, CDR2 SQIVND (reference sequence). This CDR3 has 15 amino acids. With V trimmed by 5 bases and J by 2 bases, 6 bases remained unmatched.

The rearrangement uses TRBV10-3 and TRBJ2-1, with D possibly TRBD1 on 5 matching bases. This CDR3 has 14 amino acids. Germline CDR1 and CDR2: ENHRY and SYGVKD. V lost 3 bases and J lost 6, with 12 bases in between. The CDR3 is CAISDPGHSNEQFF. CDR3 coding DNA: TGTGCCATCAGTGACCCTGGACACTCCAATGAGCAGTTCTTC.

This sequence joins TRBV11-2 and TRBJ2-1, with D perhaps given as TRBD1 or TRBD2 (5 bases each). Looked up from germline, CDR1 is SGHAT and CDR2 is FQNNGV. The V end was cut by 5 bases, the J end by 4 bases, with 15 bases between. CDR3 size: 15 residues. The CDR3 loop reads CASSPEWGNYNEQFF. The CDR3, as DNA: TGTGCCAGCAGCCCGGAGTGGGGGAATTACAATGAGCAGTTCTTC.

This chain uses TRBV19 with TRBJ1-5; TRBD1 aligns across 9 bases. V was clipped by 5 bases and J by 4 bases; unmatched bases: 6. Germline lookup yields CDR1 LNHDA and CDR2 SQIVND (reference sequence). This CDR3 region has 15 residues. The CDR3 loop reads CASSETGGRNQPQHF. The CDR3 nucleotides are TGTGCCAGTAGTGAAACAGGGGGCAGAAATCAGCCCCAGCATTTT.

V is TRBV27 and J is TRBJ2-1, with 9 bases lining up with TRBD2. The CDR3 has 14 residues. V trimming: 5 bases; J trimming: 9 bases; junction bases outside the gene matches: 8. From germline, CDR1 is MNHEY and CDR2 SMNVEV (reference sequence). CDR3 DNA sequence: TGTGCCAGCAGTCTCGGCGGGGGGGCTTTTGAGCAGTTCTTC. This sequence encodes CASSLGGGAFEQFF.

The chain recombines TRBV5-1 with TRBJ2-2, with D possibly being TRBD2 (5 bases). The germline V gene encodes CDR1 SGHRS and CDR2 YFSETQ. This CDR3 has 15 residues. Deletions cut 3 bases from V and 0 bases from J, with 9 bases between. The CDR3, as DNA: TGCGCCAGCAGCTCGAGGGTGGCGAACACCGGGGAGCTGTTTTTT. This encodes CASSSRVANTGELFF.

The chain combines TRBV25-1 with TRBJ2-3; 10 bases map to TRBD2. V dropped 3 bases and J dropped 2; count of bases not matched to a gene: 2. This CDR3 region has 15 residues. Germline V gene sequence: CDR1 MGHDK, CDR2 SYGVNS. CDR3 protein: CASSDSGGITDTQYF. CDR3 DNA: TGTGCCAGCAGTGATAGCGGGGGGATCACAGATACGCAGTATTTT.

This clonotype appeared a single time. The CDR3 DNA is TGCGCCAGCAGCTTGGAATTCTCAGGGGTTCTTGGCTACACCTTC. This codes for CASSLEFSGVLGYTF. The V call is TRBV5-1, the J call TRBJ1-2, with D tentatively TRBD1 (6 bases). Germline CDR1 SGHRS, CDR2 YFSETQ. This CDR3 has 15 amino acids. Between the trimmed V and J ends, which lost 0 bases and 7 bases, there was a span of 16 bases.